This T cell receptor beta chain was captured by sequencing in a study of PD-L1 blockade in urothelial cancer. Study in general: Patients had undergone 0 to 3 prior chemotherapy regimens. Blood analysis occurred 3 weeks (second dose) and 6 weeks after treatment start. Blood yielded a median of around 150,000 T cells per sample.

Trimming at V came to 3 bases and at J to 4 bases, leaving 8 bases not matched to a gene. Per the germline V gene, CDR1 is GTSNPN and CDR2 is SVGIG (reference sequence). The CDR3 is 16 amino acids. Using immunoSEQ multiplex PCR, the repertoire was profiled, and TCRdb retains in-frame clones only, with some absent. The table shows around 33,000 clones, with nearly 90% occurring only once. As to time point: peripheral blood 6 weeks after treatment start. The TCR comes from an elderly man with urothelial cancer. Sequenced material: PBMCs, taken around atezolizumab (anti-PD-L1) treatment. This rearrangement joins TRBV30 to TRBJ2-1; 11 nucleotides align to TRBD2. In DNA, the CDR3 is TGTGCCTGGAGAAAACCACTAGCGGGAGAATACAATGAGCAGTTCTTC. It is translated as CAWRKPLAGEYNEQFF.